A selection of T cell receptor beta chains follows, all from one sample in a study of CD8+ T cells in alopecia areata. Assay used: immunoSEQ multiplex PCR; TCRdb lists only in-frame clones, some missing. The sample contains about 150,000 clones, 45% to 60% of which appear only once. Sequenced here: CD8+ T cells sorted from blood, sampled at week 4, from a patient treated with tofacitinib. The receptor source for this set is a human donor with alopecia areata. Each CDR3 is given with its conserved first and last residue. Each record gives: clone size, CDR3 length, D gene, J gene, V gene, CDR3 DNA, CDR3 protein. A D gene is named only where the DNA matches it firmly. The size of a clone is reported for some rows only, either as once, few or many, or as a class for expanded clones.

>.|15|TRBD2|TRBJ2-5|TRBV4-2
TGTGCCAGCAGCCAACTAGCGGGGGGGCAAGAGACCCAGTACTTC
CASSQLAGGQETQYF
>once|13|.|TRBJ2-7|TRBV30
TGTGCCTGGAGTGTTTACGGTCTACGTGAGCAGTACTTC
CAWSVYGLREQYF
>few|11|.|TRBJ1-1|TRBV2
TGTGCCAGCGACAAGAACACTGAAGCTTTCTTT
CASDKNTEAFF
>.|13|.|TRBJ1-5|TRBV19
TGTGCCAGTAGTATTGGGGGAGTTCAGCCCCAGCATTTT
CASSIGGVQPQHF
>.|14|.|TRBJ2-1|TRBV19
TGTGCCAGTAGTATACGGCGAGTCAGCAATGAGCAGTTCTTC
CASSIRRVSNEQFF
>few|12|.|TRBJ2-7|TRBV11-2
TGTGCCAGCAGCTTAGGCGTGTACGAGCAGTACTTC
CASSLGVYEQYF
>.|15|TRBD2|TRBJ2-5|TRBV7-9
TGTGCCAGCAGCTCCGTAGCGGGGGATAAAGAGACCCAGTACTTC
CASSSVAGDKETQYF
>once|13|TRBD2|TRBJ2-1|TRBV30
TGTGCCTGGAATAGCGGGGGCTACAATGAGCAGTTCTTC
CAWNSGGYNEQFF
>.|14|.|TRBJ1-1|TRBV6-5
TGTGCCAGCAGTTACTCCGGAGGGATCTCTGAAGCTTTCTTT
CASSYSGGISEAFF
>few|12|.|TRBJ1-1|TRBV6-5
TGTGCCAGCAGTCCAGGCAACACTGAAGCTTTCTTT
CASSPGNTEAFF
>few|16|TRBD1|TRBJ1-5|TRBV4-1
TGCGCCAGCAGCCGATCAACAGGGGATCACAATCAGCCCCAGCATTTT
CASSRSTGDHNQPQHF
>.|11|.|TRBJ1-1|TRBV20-1
TGCAGTGCAGACGAAGGGGCTGAAGCTTTCTTT
CSADEGAEAFF
>.|12|.|TRBJ2-7|TRBV2
TGTGCCAGCAGTGATATTACCTACGAGCAGTACTTC
CASSDITYEQYF
>few|17|TRBD1|TRBJ2-3|TRBV7-2
TGTGCCAGCAGCTTACCCGGACAGGGGTCTAGCACAGATACGCAGTATTTT
CASSLPGQGSSTDTQYF
>.|13|.|TRBJ2-3|TRBV28
TGTGCCAGCAGAACAGGGAGCACAGATACGCAGTATTTT
CASRTGSTDTQYF
>once|14|TRBD1|TRBJ2-7|TRBV5-6
TGTGCCAGCAGATCCGGGACAGGGTCTTACGAGCAGTACTTC
CASRSGTGSYEQYF
>few|13|.|TRBJ1-3|TRBV29-1
TGCAGCGTTGTAGGAGGGATCGGAAACACCATATATTTT
CSVVGGIGNTIYF
>.|14|.|TRBJ1-2|TRBV27
TGTGCCAGCAGTTCGGGGGGCGCGAGGAATGGCTACACCTTC
CASSSGGARNGYTF
>.|14|.|TRBJ2-2|TRBV25-1
TGTGCCAGCAGTTGGGGGACGGGCACCGGGGAGCTGTTTTTT
CASSWGTGTGELFF
>.|16|TRBD2|TRBJ2-2|TRBV13
TGTGCCAGCAGCCCTACTAGCGGGGGGCCCGCCGGGGAGCTGTTTTTT
CASSPTSGGPAGELFF
>.|13|.|TRBJ2-5|TRBV7-3
TGTGCCAGCAGCTCGGTAATTCACAGGGATCAGTACTTC
CASSSVIHRDQYF
>.|15|.|TRBJ1-2|TRBV4-1
TGCGCCAGCAGCCAAGATCGGGCCCTTAGCTATGGCTACACCTTC
CASSQDRALSYGYTF
>.|13|.|TRBJ2-5|TRBV14
TGTGCCAGCAGCCAGGGGCAGGGAGAGACCCAGTACTTC
CASSQGQGETQYF
>few|13|.|TRBJ2-1|TRBV19
TGTGCCAGTAGTCCCGGACTTCCTAATGAGCAGTTCTTC
CASSPGLPNEQFF
>few|16|.|TRBJ2-7|TRBV27
TGTGCCAGCAGTTTTAGTGGGTGGAGAGACTCCTACGAGCAGTACTTC
CASSFSGWRDSYEQYF
>.|14|.|TRBJ1-5|TRBV11-2
TGTGCCAGCAGCGAAAACCCCGTGGATCAGCCCCAGCATTTT
CASSENPVDQPQHF
>.|11|.|TRBJ1-1|TRBV25-1
TGTGCCAGCAGCCAGGGAACTGAAGCTTTCTTT
CASSQGTEAFF
>few|13|TRBD2|TRBJ2-1|TRBV29-1
TGCAGCGTGGAAAGCGGGGGGGCCCCTGAGCAGTTCTTC
CSVESGGAPEQFF
>.|16|.|TRBJ2-2|TRBV30
TGTGCCTGGAGTGCCAGGTTACAGGGTTTATCCGGGGAGCTGTTTTTT
CAWSARLQGLSGELFF
>.|13|.|TRBJ2-3|TRBV6-6
TGTGCCAGCAGTTCCGACATCACAGATACGCAGTATTTT
CASSSDITDTQYF
>few|13|.|TRBJ1-1|TRBV7-9
TGTGCCAGCAGCCCGGGGGTGAGATTGAACGCTTTCTTT
CASSPGVRLNAFF
>many|16|TRBD2|TRBJ2-7|TRBV9
TGTGCCAGCAGCGTAGGCGGTACGGGAGGGGGCTACGAGCAGTACTTC
CASSVGGTGGGYEQYF
>.|13|TRBD1|TRBJ2-7|TRBV19
TGTGCCAGTAGTTGGGACAGCTCCTACGAGCAGTACTTC
CASSWDSSYEQYF
>.|15|TRBD1|TRBJ1-6|TRBV7-8
TGTGCCAGCAGCATGGGACAGGGTAAAAATTCACCCCTCCACTTT
CASSMGQGKNSPLHF
>.|14|.|TRBJ2-2|TRBV30
TGTGCCTGGATTGGCCGGGGCGCGACCGGGGAGCTGTTTTTT
CAWIGRGATGELFF
>.|15|.|TRBJ2-3|TRBV11-2
TGTGCCAGCAGCTTAGAGAGTGGGCTCACAGATACGCAGTATTTT
CASSLESGLTDTQYF
>.|17|.|TRBJ2-5|TRBV29-1
TGCAGCGTTGCCCTTCGATCGGACAGCCGACTACAAGAGACCCAGTACTTC
CSVALRSDSRLQETQYF
>.|15|TRBD1|TRBJ1-1|TRBV27
TGTGCCAGCAGTTTCGCGACAGGGGTCTACACTGAAGCTTTCTTT
CASSFATGVYTEAFF
>few|16|.|TRBJ2-3|TRBV19
TGTGCCAGTAGTATGGGGATTCATCGTGGCACAGATACGCAGTATTTT
CASSMGIHRGTDTQYF
>few|13|.|TRBJ2-5|TRBV4-1
TGCGCCAGCAGCCAAGATGGGGAAGAGACCCAGTACTTC
CASSQDGEETQYF
>.|13|.|TRBJ2-7|TRBV29-1
TGCAGCGTTGAACCCTTAAAGGGTAACGAGCAGTACTTC
CSVEPLKGNEQYF
>.|15|TRBD1|TRBJ2-7|TRBV4-3
TGCGCCAGCAGCCACACGACAGGGGGAAACGACGAGCAGTACTTC
CASSHTTGGNDEQYF
>.|15|TRBD2|TRBJ2-3|TRBV4-3
TGCGCCAGCAGCCAAGATCGGGGGGGCGCAGATACGCAGTATTTT
CASSQDRGGADTQYF
>.|15|.|TRBJ2-2|TRBV27
TGTGCCAGCAGTTTATATAGCAGAAACACCGGGGAGCTGTTTTTT
CASSLYSRNTGELFF
>.|15|.|TRBJ2-2|TRBV7-9
TGTGCCAGCAGCACAGACAGCCGTAACACCGGGGAGCTGTTTTTT
CASSTDSRNTGELFF
>.|15|TRBD2|TRBJ2-7|TRBV6-5
TGTGCCAGCAGTTACGCCGGGGGGGCCCTGGGAGAGCAGTACTTC
CASSYAGGALGEQYF
>.|15|.|TRBJ1-1|TRBV25-1
TGTGCCAGCAGTGAATCGGCTGGGGGGTGGACTGAAGCTTTCTTT
CASSESAGGWTEAFF
>.|13|.|TRBJ2-7|TRBV29-1
TGCAGCGTTGAAGAGGGCAGGGGATACGAGCAGTACTTC
CSVEEGRGYEQYF
>few|14|.|TRBJ1-6|TRBV5-1
TGCGCCAGCAGATTTCGGGGGATGGAGTCACCCCTCCACTTT
CASRFRGMESPLHF
>few|10|.|TRBJ1-2|TRBV6-6
TGTGCCAGCAGGGGGAGGAGCTACACCTTC
CASRGRSYTF
>.|15|TRBD1|TRBJ2-3|TRBV15
TGTGCCACCAGCCACCGGGACAGGGCTCCAGATACGCAGTATTTT
CATSHRDRAPDTQYF
>once|14|TRBD1|TRBJ2-3|TRBV29-1
TGCAGCGTTTCCGACAGGGGATCTACAGATACGCAGTATTTT
CSVSDRGSTDTQYF
>few|17|TRBD1|TRBJ2-1|TRBV10-3
TGTGCCATCAGTGGGGCACAGGGGGCGACCTCCTACAATGAGCAGTTCTTC
CAISGAQGATSYNEQFF
>.|15|.|TRBJ2-5|TRBV27
TGTGCCAGCAGTTTTTCCGCCCGGGTTGGAGAGACCCAGTACTTC
CASSFSARVGETQYF
>.|13|.|TRBJ2-3|TRBV29-1
TGCAGCGTTGTGGCTAGAAGCACAGATACGCAGTATTTT
CSVVARSTDTQYF
>few|14|TRBD2|TRBJ2-1|TRBV6-6
TGTGCCAGCACCCTAGCGGGATCCTACAATGAGCAGTTCTTC
CASTLAGSYNEQFF
>.|14|.|TRBJ2-4|TRBV29-1
TGCAGCGTTGAAGCCGGCGGGGCCAAAAACATTCAGTACTTC
CSVEAGGAKNIQYF